Below are 29 T cell receptor beta chains sequenced from a single sample in a study of Graves' ophthalmopathy and Graves' hyperthyroidism. TCR beta CDR3 regions were amplified from RNA transcripts. Following a first-round RT-PCR that used HTBI primers, a second-round multiplex PCR was carried out. A single record per CDR3 protein comes from TCRdb applying MiXCR to the multiplex PCR reads. The sample records 600,000 to 950,000 distinct CDR3 sequences, 35% to 50% being singletons. The source material was peripheral blood. The receptor source for this set is an adult man with Graves' ophthalmopathy.

The chain joins TRBV7-9 to TRBJ2-7; 10 nucleotides line up with TRBD1. The CDR3 loop spans 16 amino acids. Per the germline V gene, CDR1 is SEHNR and CDR2 is FQNEAQ (reference sequence). The junction had 9 bases not matched to a gene; V was cut back by 5 bases and J by 2 bases. Written as DNA, the CDR3 is TGTGCCAGCAGCGGATCGACAGGGGGCGCAACCTACGAGCAGTACTTC. Residues: CASSGSTGGATYEQYF.

A remark on this clonotype: Germline is not matched at one junction end, which may reflect a read error. The CDR3 bases are TGTGCCTGCAGGCTGGGAGGGTCGGAGACCCAGTACTTC. Protein product: CACRLGGSETQYF. The chain carries TRBV7-2 and TRBJ2-5; 7 bases align to TRBD2. The CDR3 loop spans 13 amino acids. Germline CDR1 is SGHTA and CDR2 is FQGNSA.

The chain has TRBV29-1 and TRBJ2-5, with 9 bases that match TRBD1. This CDR3 contains 15 residues. Germline loops: CDR1 SQVTM, CDR2 ANQGSEA. Trimming removed 6 bases from V and 2 bases from J; junction bases left unmatched: 10. The CDR3, as DNA: TGCAGCGTCAAGAGACAGGGGGTATGGCAAGAGACCCAGTACTTC. Its translation is CSVKRQGVWQETQYF.

This clonotype was counted ten times or more. The chain joins TRBV29-1 to TRBJ1-2; D is uncertain. There are 12 residues in the CDR3. The germline V gene encodes CDR1 SQVTM and CDR2 ANQGSEA. V lost 1 base and J lost 7, with 10 bases in between. CDR3 nucleotide sequence: TGCAGCGTTGAAGCAAACTATCTTGGCTACACCTTC. This encodes CSVEANYLGYTF.

This sequence joins TRBV20-1 and TRBJ1-3; D is possibly TRBD1 (5 bases). Per the germline V gene, CDR1 is DFQATT and CDR2 is SNEGSKA (reference sequence). V was pared by 2 bases and J by 4 bases, with 15 bases between. The CDR3 runs to 15 residues. CDR3 sequence reads: CSARPGYGGGNTIYF. CDR3 DNA: TGCAGTGCTAGACCGGGATACGGGGGGGGAAACACCATATATTTT.

There are many counts of this clonotype. This sequence joins TRBV7-3 and TRBJ1-1; D call uncertain. V was shortened by 5 bases and J by 0 bases, with 10 bases between the two germline ends. Germline loops: CDR1 SGHTA, CDR2 FQGTGA. CDR3 length: 14 residues. In nucleotides, the CDR3 is TGTGCCAGCAGCATAGGACCGCTGAACACTGAAGCTTTCTTT. Protein sequence: CASSIGPLNTEAFF.

The chain employs TRBV7-2 and TRBJ1-6, with D unresolved. The CDR3 has 12 amino acids. CDR1 SGHTA and CDR2 FQGNSA come from the germline V gene. Deletions cut 11 bases from V and 9 bases from J, with 14 bases between. As DNA, the CDR3 is TGTGCCGGAGACTCAGGAGGTTCACCCCTCCACTTT. Translation: CAGDSGGSPLHF.

This clonotype turned up a few times. The chain uses TRBV12-3 or TRBV12-4 and TRBJ1-6; D not certain. This CDR3 is built from 16 residues. Trimming pared 3 bases from V and 6 bases from J, leaving 15 bases between. The CDR3 protein is CASSFAVGESNSPLHF. The CDR3 DNA reads TGTGCCAGCAGTTTTGCTGTCGGGGAATCTAATTCACCCCTCCACTTT.

This clonotype was detected ten times or more. The chain has TRBV7-2 and TRBJ2-2; D is ambiguous. Looked up from germline, CDR1 is SGHTA and CDR2 is FQGNSA. V was trimmed by 2 bases and J by 1 base, leaving 5 bases between them. This CDR3 has 14 amino acids. The CDR3 protein is CASSLNGNTGELFF. The DNA for the CDR3 is TGTGCCAGCAGCTTAAATGGGAACACCGGGGAGCTGTTTTTT.

This chain's CDR3 is CSARDEAYEQYF. CDR3 nucleotides: TGCAGTGCTAGAGATGAAGCCTACGAGCAGTACTTC. The rearrangement uses TRBV20-1 and TRBJ2-7; D unclear. The CDR3 loop spans 12 amino acids. The germline gives CDR1 DFQATT, CDR2 SNEGSKA (reference sequence). Trimming removed 0 bases from V and 2 bases from J, with 5 bases in between.

The rearrangement joins TRBV25-1 to TRBJ1-6; possible D gene TRBD1, 6 bases. V gave up 11 bases and J gave up 7 bases, with 15 bases separating them. Germline CDR1 reads MGHDK; CDR2 reads SYGVNS. The CDR3 is made up of 13 amino acids. The CDR3 here is CARTGQGNSPLHF. The CDR3 DNA follows: TGTGCCCGGACCGGGCAGGGGAATTCACCCCTCCACTTT.

Of note for this clonotype: With a much larger clone just one base away, this may be a read error. The V and J genes are TRBV19 and TRBJ1-5, with D uncertain. This CDR3 has 15 amino acids. Germline assignment: CDR1 LNHDA and CDR2 SQIVND (reference sequence). Trimming took off 4 bases at V and 5 bases at J, with 15 bases between the two ends. CDR3 sequence: CASSTRGREDQPQHF. The CDR3 DNA follows: TGTGCCAGTAGTACCCGGGGAAGGGAAGATCAGCCCCAGCATTTT. Drawing the rest from reference TRBV19 and TRBJ1-5, the complete variable domain is DGGITQSPKYLFRKEGQNVTLSCEQNLNHDAMYWYRQDPGQGLRLIYYSQIVNDFQKGDIAEGYSVSREKKESFPLTVTSAQKNPTAFYLCASSTRGREDQPQHFGDGTRLSIL.

As concerns this clonotype: The junction departs from germline at one end; a sequencing error may be responsible. The chain links TRBV20-1 to TRBJ2-5, with 11 bases matching TRBD2. The V gene's germline CDR1 is DFQATT and CDR2 SNEGSKA (reference sequence). The CDR3 runs to 17 residues. CDR3 coding DNA: TGCAATGCTAGACCGTTCTCCGGGACTAGCGGTCAAGAGACCCAGTACTTC. This encodes CNARPFSGTSGQETQYF.

J is TRBJ2-3 and V is TRBV5-1, with unresolved D. V shed 2 bases and J shed 2 bases, with 3 bases lying between them. The germline gives CDR1 SGHRS, CDR2 YFSETQ. The CDR3 is 12 amino acids. The CDR3 region is CASSFNTDTQYF. As DNA, the CDR3 is TGCGCCAGCAGCTTTAACACAGATACGCAGTATTTT.

This clonotype was counted ten times or more. This chain connects TRBV2 to TRBJ1-1; 10 bases agree with TRBD1. This CDR3 spans 15 amino acids. Per germline, CDR1 SNHLY and CDR2 FYNNEI. The V segment lost 6 bases and the J segment 4 bases; nucleotides outside the gene matches: 8. CDR3 coding DNA: TGTGCCAGCAGGGGGACAGGGGAGCAGGGCACTGAAGCTTTCTTT. Residues: CASRGTGEQGTEAFF.

This clonotype was seen many times. The V call is TRBV9, the J call TRBJ1-2; D is perhaps TRBD1 (5 bases). Trimming pared 3 bases from V and 4 bases from J, leaving 10 bases between. CDR3 length equals 13 residues. The germline CDR1 and CDR2 sequences are SGDLS and YYNGEE. The CDR3 sequence: CASSGQGSYGYTF. CDR3 nucleotide sequence: TGTGCCAGCAGCGGGCAGGGATCCTATGGCTACACCTTC.

Details on this clonotype: A much larger clone lies one base from this, so it may be a read error. The CDR3 sequence is CASSESRGGDGQYF. DNA of the CDR3: TGCGCCAGCAGTGAGTCGAGAGGGGGTGACGGGCAGTACTTC. J is TRBJ2-7 and V is TRBV10-1, with D perhaps TRBD1 (6 bases). CDR3 length equals 14 residues. CDR1 and CDR2 from the germline V gene are WNHNN and SYGVQD (reference sequence). V was pared by 0 bases and J by 9 bases, with 15 bases between.

The V call is TRBV5-4, the J call TRBJ1-5; weak D call: TRBD1 (5 bases). The CDR3 is 12 amino acids. The germline V gene encodes CDR1 SGHNT and CDR2 YYREEE (reference sequence). Trimming shortened V by 4 bases and J by 9 bases, and 11 bases separated the two germline ends. CDR3 in DNA: TGTGCCAGCAGCCAAGTGAGGGGGCCCCAGCATTTT. Amino acid sequence: CASSQVRGPQHF.

This rearrangement joins TRBV29-1 to TRBJ2-1; 7 bases fit TRBD1. The CDR3 has 13 residues. Germline V gene sequence: CDR1 SQVTM, CDR2 ANQGSEA. Germline trimming cut 4 bases from V and 6 bases from J; bases unmatched to any gene: 6. In nucleotides, the CDR3 is TGCAGCGTTGCAGTGACAGGGCGCAATGAGCAGTTCTTC. It yields the protein CSVAVTGRNEQFF.

This clonotype was recorded many times. The chain is built from TRBV10-3 and TRBJ1-1, with 8 bases that match TRBD1. The germline V gene has CDR1 ENHRY and CDR2 SYGVKD. V shed 10 bases and J 5 bases; nucleotides not matched to a gene: 9. The CDR3 sequence is 13 residues long. CDR3 sequence: CATGGGQGTEAFF. DNA for the CDR3: TGTGCCACCGGGGGTGGACAGGGAACTGAAGCTTTCTTT.

The chain couples TRBV12-3 or TRBV12-4 to TRBJ2-7, with D possibly matching TRBD2 (7 bases). The V end was cut by 2 bases, the J end by 6 bases, with 11 bases between. The CDR3 extends over 13 amino acids. CDR3 sequence reads: CASSLSGGGEQYF. In DNA form, the CDR3 reads TGTGCCAGCAGTTTATCGGGGGGCGGCGAGCAGTACTTC.

This clonotype was seen a few times. Its ends do not fully match the called genes, so a read error is possible. This chain uses TRBV7-7 with TRBJ2-5; D is possibly TRBD1 (6 bases). CDR3 length equals 16 residues. Germline CDR1 SSHAT, CDR2 FNYEAQ (reference sequence). The CDR3 DNA reads as TGTGCTAGCAGCTTAGGGCGACTCTCGAGGGGGGAGACCCAGTACTTC. Its protein is CASSLGRLSRGETQYF.

At least ten counts were recorded for this clonotype. This rearrangement joins TRBV9 to TRBJ2-5, with D tentatively TRBD2 (6 bases). V lost 2 bases, J lost 1 base, and 9 bases lay in between. Germline assignment: CDR1 SGDLS and CDR2 YYNGEE. This CDR3 is 14 amino acids long. CDR3: CASSVGTSQETQYF. The CDR3 nucleotides are TGTGCCAGCAGCGTGGGGACTTCCCAAGAGACCCAGTACTTC.

This clonotype appeared many times. This chain joins TRBV19 and TRBJ2-7, with D unresolved. Germline V CDR1 and CDR2: LNHDA, SQIVND (reference sequence). This CDR3 comprises 11 residues. Trimming removed 10 bases at V and 5 bases at J, with 12 bases between. The CDR3 DNA follows: TGTGCCACCCAAGTCCGTGACGAGCAGTACTTC. Translated, it gives CATQVRDEQYF.

V gene TRBV15 combines with J gene TRBJ1-4; no firm D call. The germline gives CDR1 LNHNV, CDR2 YYDKDF (reference sequence). The CDR3 length is 14 residues. V dropped 6 bases and J dropped 9 bases, with 17 bases sitting between them. The DNA for the CDR3 is TGTGCCACCAGTAGGACCGGGCTTAAAAAAAAACTGTTTTTT. Protein: CATSRTGLKKKLFF. The variable domain in full, completed from reference TRBV15 and TRBJ1-4, reads DAMVIQNPRYQVTQFGKPVTLSCSQTLNHNVMYWYQQKSSQAPKLLFHYYDKDFNNEADTPDNFQSRRPNTSFCFLDIRSPGLGDTAMYLCATSRTGLKKKLFFGSGTQLSVL.

At least ten counts were recorded for this clonotype. V is TRBV9 and J is TRBJ1-1; D unresolved. Germline CDR1 reads SGDLS; CDR2 reads YYNGEE. V was cut by 0 bases and J by 3 bases, with 6 bases left in between. The CDR3 runs to 13 residues. The CDR3: CASSVEEYTEAFF. The DNA of the CDR3 is TGTGCCAGCAGCGTAGAGGAGTACACTGAAGCTTTCTTT.

This clonotype was counted many times. CDR3 nucleotide sequence: TGTGCCAGCAGCTTAGGCGGTCTAGCGGGGTTTCAGGAGACCCAGTACTTC. Its protein product is CASSLGGLAGFQETQYF. This rearrangement joins TRBV7-8 to TRBJ2-5, with 9 bases lining up with TRBD2. This CDR3 comprises 17 residues. The J segment lost 5 bases and the V segment lost 1 base, leaving 11 bases of the junction unmatched. The germline V gene encodes CDR1 SGHVS and CDR2 FQNEAQ.

The chain is built from TRBV7-2 and TRBJ2-5; 12 bases map to TRBD1. The CDR3 extends over 16 amino acids. From germline, CDR1 is SGHTA and CDR2 FQGNSA. J lost 4 bases, V lost 6 bases, and 9 bases had no gene match. CDR3 amino acids: CASRLRGTGGRETQYF. The CDR3, as DNA: TGTGCCAGCAGGCTTAGAGGGACAGGGGGCCGAGAGACCCAGTACTTC.

This clonotype was seen a handful of times. The CDR3 DNA is TGCAGTGCTAGAGTTACCGACAGGGCCTACGAGCAGTACTTC. It yields the protein CSARVTDRAYEQYF. V usage is TRBV20-1 and J usage is TRBJ2-7, with TRBD1 identical over 7 bases. The CDR3 has 14 amino acids. Germline CDR1 and CDR2: DFQATT and SNEGSKA (reference sequence). V was clipped by 1 base and J by 2 bases; unmatched bases: 5.